The 7 T cell receptor beta chains below all came from one sample that was sequenced in a study of response to subunit inactivated influenza vaccine listed by TCRdb under 2018. Library generation was performed with RT-PCR. For sequencing, an Illumina HiSeq 2500 was employed. TCRdb redid the processing of the public reads, applying fastp at Q25 and MiXCR, and retained in-frame beta chains. Rows merge per CDR3 protein into single entries with the most common DNA and genes. Within this sample are around 760,000 distinct CDR3 sequences, with about 15% of them counted one time only. The ten top clones hold 6% to 8% of the sample. This specimen consisted of PBMCs from blood, obtained less than 15 days before vaccination. Source of these receptors: a man between 50 and 59 years old who received an inactivated influenza vaccine. Donor details come from another sample of the same person, matched by shared clones.

This chain joins TRBV18 and TRBJ2-2, with no clear D. Germline V gene sequence: CDR1 KGHSH, CDR2 LQKENI. The CDR3 has 16 amino acids. V gave up 3 bases and J gave up 0 bases, with 11 bases separating them. CDR3 nucleotide sequence: TGTGCCAGCTCACCCTCAAAAGGGACGAACACCGGGGAGCTGTTTTTT. It encodes CASSPSKGTNTGELFF.

This clonotype showed up just a few times. V is TRBV20-1 and J is TRBJ2-1, with 13 bases identical to TRBD2. Germline CDR1 and CDR2: DFQATT and SNEGSKA (reference sequence). V shed 3 bases, J shed 7 bases, and the junction held 0 bases outside the gene matches. The CDR3 is made up of 13 amino acids. The CDR3 region is CSARGLAGNEQFF. CDR3 nucleotide sequence: TGCAGTGCTAGGGGACTAGCGGGAAATGAGCAGTTCTTC.

This chain's CDR3 is CASRMTDYEQYF. DNA of the CDR3: TGTGCCAGTCGGATGACGGACTACGAGCAGTACTTC. The V call is TRBV28, the J call TRBJ2-7; D gene ambiguous. The germline V gene encodes CDR1 MDHEN and CDR2 SYDVKM. V lost 9 bases and J lost 3, with 12 bases in between. This CDR3 spans 12 amino acids.

The chain uses TRBV2 and TRBJ2-5, with D possibly being TRBD1 (6 bases). V lost 11 bases and J lost 5, with 18 bases in between. CDR1 and CDR2 (germline): SNHLY, FYNNEI. CDR3 length: 13 residues. The CDR3 nucleotides are TGTGCCGGGGCATTTTTAAGGGGGGAGACCCAGTACTTC. Translation gives CAGAFLRGETQYF.

The chain is built from TRBV7-9 and TRBJ2-6; D ambiguous. The CDR3 covers 13 residues. V lost 10 bases and J 9 bases, leaving 16 bases between the germline ends. In germline, CDR1 is SEHNR, CDR2 FQNEAQ (reference sequence). The chain's CDR3 is CATPIAIHNVLTF. The CDR3 DNA is TGTGCCACCCCAATAGCTATTCACAACGTCCTGACTTTC. Looking up the rest from reference TRBV7-9 and TRBJ2-6 gives the full variable domain: DTGVSQNPRHKITKRGQNVTFRCDPISEHNRLYWYRQTLGQGPEFLTYFQNEAQLEKSRLLSDRFSAERPKGSFSTLEIQRTEQGDSAMYLCATPIAIHNVLTFGAGSRLTVL.

The rearrangement links TRBV7-2 to TRBJ2-7; D remains unclear. CDR1 and CDR2 from the germline V gene are SGHTA and FQGNSA. V was pared by 7 bases and J by 3 bases, with 13 bases between. The CDR3 spans 13 residues. CDR3: CASTPGGFYEQYF. The CDR3 DNA sequence: TGTGCCAGCACCCCCGGCGGTTTCTACGAGCAGTACTTC.

This clonotype was observed many times. V usage is TRBV25-1 and J usage is TRBJ1-6; D is possibly TRBD1 (5 bases). The CDR3 is 15 amino acids. CDR1 and CDR2 (germline): MGHDK, SYGVNS. V lost 0 bases and J 11 bases, leaving 14 bases between the germline ends. DNA of the CDR3: TGTGCCAGCAGTGAATACGGGGGGTGGGAGGCACCCCTCCACTTT. Translated: CASSEYGGWEAPLHF.